Here is one TCR beta chain with its context. Its antigen is unidentified. TCRdb reprocessed the RT-PCR reads with MiXCR, giving one entry per CDR3 protein. The sample has around 520,000 distinct CDR3 sequences, 12% seen once. This specimen belongs to a study of response to subunit inactivated influenza vaccine. General study points: Researchers suggested that each seasonal influenza vaccination recruits few new T cells.

The germline gives CDR1 MGHRA, CDR2 YSYEKL. The ends were cut back, 1 base at V and 0 bases at J, with 5 bases in the middle. This CDR3 contains 14 residues. The chain uses TRBV4-1 and TRBJ2-3; no definite D call. The specimen comprised PBMCs from blood, sampled on the day of vaccination. This TCR was sampled from a man between 45 and 60 years old who received an inactivated influenza vaccine. DNA for the CDR3: TGCGCCAGCAGCCAAGCCCCCAGCACAGATACGCAGTATTTT. Its protein is CASSQAPSTDTQYF.